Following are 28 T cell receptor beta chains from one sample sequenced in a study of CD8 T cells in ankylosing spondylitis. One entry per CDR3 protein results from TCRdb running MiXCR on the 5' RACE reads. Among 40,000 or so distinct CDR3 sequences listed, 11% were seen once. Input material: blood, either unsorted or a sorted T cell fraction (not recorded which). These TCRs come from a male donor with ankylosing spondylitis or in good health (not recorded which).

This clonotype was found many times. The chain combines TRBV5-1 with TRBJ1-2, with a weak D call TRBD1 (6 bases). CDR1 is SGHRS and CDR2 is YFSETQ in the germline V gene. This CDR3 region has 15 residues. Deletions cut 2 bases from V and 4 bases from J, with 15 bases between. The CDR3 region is CASSFDPQGLYGYTF. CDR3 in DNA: TGCGCCAGCAGCTTTGACCCACAGGGCCTCTATGGCTACACCTTC.

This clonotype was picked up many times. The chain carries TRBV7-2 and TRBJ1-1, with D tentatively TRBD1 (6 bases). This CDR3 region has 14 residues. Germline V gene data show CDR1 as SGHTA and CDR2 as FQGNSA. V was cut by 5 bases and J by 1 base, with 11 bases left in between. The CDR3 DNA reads TGTGCCAGCAGCGTGGGGGCCCAGAACACTGAAGCTTTCTTT. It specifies CASSVGAQNTEAFF.

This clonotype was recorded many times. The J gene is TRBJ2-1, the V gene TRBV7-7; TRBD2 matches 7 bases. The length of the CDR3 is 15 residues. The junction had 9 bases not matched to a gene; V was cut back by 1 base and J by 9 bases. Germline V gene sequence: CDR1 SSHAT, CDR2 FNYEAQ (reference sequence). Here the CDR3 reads CASSLEAGRGPEQFF. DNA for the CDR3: TGTGCCAGCAGCTTAGAGGCAGGGAGGGGTCCTGAGCAGTTCTTC. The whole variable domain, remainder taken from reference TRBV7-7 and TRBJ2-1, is GAGVSQSPRYKVTKRGQDVTLRCDPISSHATLYWYQQALGQGPEFLTYFNYEAQPDKSGLPSDRFSAERPEGSISTLTIQRTEQRDSAMYRCASSLEAGRGPEQFFGPGTRLTVL.

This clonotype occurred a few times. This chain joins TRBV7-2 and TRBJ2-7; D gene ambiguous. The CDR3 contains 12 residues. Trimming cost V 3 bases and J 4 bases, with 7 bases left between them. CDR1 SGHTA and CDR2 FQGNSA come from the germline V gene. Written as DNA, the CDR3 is TGTGCCAGCAGCTTCGACGGGTACGAGCAGTACTTC. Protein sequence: CASSFDGYEQYF.

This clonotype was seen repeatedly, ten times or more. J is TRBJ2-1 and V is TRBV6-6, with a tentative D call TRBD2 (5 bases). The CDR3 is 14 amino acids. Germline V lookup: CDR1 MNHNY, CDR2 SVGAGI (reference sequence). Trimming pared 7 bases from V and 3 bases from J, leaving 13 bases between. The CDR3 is CASTPRVGYNEQFF. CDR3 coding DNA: TGTGCCAGCACCCCGCGGGTCGGCTACAATGAGCAGTTCTTC.

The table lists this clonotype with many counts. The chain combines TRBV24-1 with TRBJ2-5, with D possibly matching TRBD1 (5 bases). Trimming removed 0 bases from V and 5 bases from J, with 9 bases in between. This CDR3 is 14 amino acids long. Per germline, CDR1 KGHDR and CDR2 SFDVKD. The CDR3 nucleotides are TGTGCCACCAGTGATTTGGGGGCAGTTGAGACCCAGTACTTC. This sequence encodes CATSDLGAVETQYF.

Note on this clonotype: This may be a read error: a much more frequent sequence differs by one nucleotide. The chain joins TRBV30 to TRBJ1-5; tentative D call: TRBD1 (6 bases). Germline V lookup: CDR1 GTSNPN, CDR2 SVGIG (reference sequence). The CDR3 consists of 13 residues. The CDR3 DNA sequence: TGTACCTGGAGTGTCTCAGGGGATCAGCCCCAGCATTTT. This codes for CTWSVSGDQPQHF.

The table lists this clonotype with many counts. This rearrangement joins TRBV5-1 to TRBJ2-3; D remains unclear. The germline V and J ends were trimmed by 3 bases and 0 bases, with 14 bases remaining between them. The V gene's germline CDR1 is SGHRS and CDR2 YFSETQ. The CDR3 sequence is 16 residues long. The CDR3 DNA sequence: TGCGCCAGCAGCTCCCCGGACGGACCTAGCACAGATACGCAGTATTTT. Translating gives CASSSPDGPSTDTQYF.

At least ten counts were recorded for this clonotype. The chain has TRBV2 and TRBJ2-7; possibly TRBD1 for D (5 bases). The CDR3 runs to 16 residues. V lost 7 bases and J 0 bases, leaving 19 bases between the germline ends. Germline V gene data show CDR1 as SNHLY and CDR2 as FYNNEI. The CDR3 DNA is TGTGCCAGCACCCCCTTCGGAAGGGGTTTCTCCTACGAGCAGTACTTC. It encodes CASTPFGRGFSYEQYF.

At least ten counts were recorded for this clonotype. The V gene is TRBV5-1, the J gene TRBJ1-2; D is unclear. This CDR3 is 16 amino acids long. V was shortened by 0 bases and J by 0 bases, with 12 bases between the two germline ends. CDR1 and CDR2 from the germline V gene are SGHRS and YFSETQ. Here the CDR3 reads CASSLALGRANYGYTF. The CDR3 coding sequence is TGCGCCAGCAGCTTGGCCCTCGGCAGAGCTAACTATGGCTACACCTTC.

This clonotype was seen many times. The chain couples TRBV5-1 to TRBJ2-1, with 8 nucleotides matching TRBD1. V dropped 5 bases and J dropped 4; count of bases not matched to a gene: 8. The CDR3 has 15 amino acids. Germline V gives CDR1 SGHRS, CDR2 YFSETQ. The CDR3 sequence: CASRSGQGKYNEQFF. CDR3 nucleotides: TGCGCCAGCAGATCCGGACAGGGCAAATACAATGAGCAGTTCTTC.

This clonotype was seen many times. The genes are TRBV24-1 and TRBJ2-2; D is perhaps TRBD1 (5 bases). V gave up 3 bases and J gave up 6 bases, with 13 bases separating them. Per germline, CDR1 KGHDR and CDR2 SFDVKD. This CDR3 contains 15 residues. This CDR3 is CATSDPQGGPGELFF. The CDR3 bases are TGTGCCACCAGTGATCCCCAGGGCGGCCCCGGGGAGCTGTTTTTT.

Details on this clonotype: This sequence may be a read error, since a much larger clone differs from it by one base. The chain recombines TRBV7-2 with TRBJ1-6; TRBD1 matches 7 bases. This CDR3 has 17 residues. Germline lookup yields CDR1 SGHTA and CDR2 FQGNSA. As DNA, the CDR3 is TGTGTCAGCAGCTTAGTCCCCAAGGGGGCTGTTGATTCACCCCTCCACTTT. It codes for CVSSLVPKGAVDSPLHF. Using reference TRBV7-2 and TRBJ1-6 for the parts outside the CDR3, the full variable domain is GAGVSQSPSNKVTEKGKDVELRCDPISGHTALYWYRQSLGQGLEFLIYFQGNSAPDKSGLPSDRFSAERTGGSVSTLTIQRTQQEDSAVYLCVSSLVPKGAVDSPLHFGNGTRLTVT.

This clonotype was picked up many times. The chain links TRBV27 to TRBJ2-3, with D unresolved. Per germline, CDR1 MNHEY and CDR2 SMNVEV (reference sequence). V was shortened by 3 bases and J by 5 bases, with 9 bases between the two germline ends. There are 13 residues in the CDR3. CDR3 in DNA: TGTGCCAGCAGTTTTGTTCGGCGAGATACGCAGTATTTT. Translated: CASSFVRRDTQYF.

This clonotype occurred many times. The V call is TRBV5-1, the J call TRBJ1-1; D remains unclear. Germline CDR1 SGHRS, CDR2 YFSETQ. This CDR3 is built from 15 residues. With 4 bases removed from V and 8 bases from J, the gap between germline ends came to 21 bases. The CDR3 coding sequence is TGCGCCAGCAGCATTGAACAGAGCCCGGATACCGAAGCTTTCTTT. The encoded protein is CASSIEQSPDTEAFF.

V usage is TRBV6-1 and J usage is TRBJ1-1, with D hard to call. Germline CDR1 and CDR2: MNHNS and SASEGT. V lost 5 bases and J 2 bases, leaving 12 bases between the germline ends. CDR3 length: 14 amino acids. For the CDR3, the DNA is TGTGCCAGCAGTCCTCTAGGACCAAACACTGAAGCTTTCTTT. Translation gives CASSPLGPNTEAFF.

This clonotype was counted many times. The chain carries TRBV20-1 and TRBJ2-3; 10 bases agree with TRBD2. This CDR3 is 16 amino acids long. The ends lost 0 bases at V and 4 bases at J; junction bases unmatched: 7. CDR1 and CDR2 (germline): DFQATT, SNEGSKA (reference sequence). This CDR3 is CSARDPSGGGSDTQYF. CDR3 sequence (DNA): TGCAGTGCTAGAGATCCTAGCGGGGGAGGGTCAGATACGCAGTATTTT.

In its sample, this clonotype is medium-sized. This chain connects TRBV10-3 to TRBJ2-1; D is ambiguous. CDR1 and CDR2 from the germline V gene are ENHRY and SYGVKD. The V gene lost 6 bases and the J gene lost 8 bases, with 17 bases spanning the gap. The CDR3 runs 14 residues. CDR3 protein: CAIRDHGLADEQFF. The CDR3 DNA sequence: TGTGCCATCAGGGACCACGGTCTGGCCGATGAGCAGTTCTTC.

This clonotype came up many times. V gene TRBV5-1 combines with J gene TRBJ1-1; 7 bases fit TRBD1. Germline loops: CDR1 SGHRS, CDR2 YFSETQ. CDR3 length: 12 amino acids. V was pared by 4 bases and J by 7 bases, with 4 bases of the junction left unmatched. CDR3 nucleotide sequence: TGCGCCAGCAGCCTCAGGGGGGATGAAGCTTTCTTT. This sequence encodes CASSLRGDEAFF. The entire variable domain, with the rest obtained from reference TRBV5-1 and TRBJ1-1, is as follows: KAGVTQTPRYLIKTRGQQVTLSCSPISGHRSVSWYQQTPGQGLQFLFEYFSETQRNKGNFPGRFSGRQFSNSRSEMNVSTLELGDSALYLCASSLRGDEAFFGQGTRLTVV.

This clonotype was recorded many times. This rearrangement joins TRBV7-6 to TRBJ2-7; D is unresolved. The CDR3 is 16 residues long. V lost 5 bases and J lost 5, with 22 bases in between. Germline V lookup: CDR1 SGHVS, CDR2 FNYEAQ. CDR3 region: CASSQSPVWGNHEQYF. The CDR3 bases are TGTGCCAGCAGCCAGAGCCCCGTGTGGGGAAACCACGAGCAGTACTTC.

This CDR3 reads CASSPPDSGGRDIQYF. As DNA, the CDR3 is TGTGCCAGCAGCCCACCCGATAGCGGGGGCCGGGACATTCAGTACTTC. This chain connects TRBV7-9 to TRBJ2-4; TRBD2 aligns across 9 bases. Germline V gives CDR1 SEHNR, CDR2 FQNEAQ (reference sequence). The CDR3 runs to 16 residues. Trimming at V came to 5 bases and at J to 8 bases, leaving 13 bases not matched to a gene.

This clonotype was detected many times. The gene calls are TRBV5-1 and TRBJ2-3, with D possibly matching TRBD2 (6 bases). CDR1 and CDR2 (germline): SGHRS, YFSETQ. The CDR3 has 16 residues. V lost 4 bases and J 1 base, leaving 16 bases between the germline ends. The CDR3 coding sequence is TGCGCCAGCAGCCAAGGAGAGTCTAGCGGCACAGATACGCAGTATTTT. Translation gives CASSQGESSGTDTQYF.

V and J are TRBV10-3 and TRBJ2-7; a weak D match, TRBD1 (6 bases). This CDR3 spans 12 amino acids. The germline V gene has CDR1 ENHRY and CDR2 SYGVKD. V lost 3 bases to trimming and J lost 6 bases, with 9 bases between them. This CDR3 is CAISDRGAEQYF. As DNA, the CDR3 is TGTGCCATCAGTGACAGGGGCGCCGAGCAGTACTTC.

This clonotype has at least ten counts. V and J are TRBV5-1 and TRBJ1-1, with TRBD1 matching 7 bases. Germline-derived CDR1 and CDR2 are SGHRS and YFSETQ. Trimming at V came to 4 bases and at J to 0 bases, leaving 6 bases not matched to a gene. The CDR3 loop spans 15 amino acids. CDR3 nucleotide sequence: TGCGCCAGCAGCCCCACGACAGGGTTGAACACTGAAGCTTTCTTT. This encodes CASSPTTGLNTEAFF.

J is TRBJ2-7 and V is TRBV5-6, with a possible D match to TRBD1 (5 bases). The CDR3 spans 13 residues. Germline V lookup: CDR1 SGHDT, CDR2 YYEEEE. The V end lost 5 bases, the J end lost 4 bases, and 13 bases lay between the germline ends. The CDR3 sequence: CASSNPRVYEQYF. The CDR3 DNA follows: TGTGCCAGCAGTAATCCCAGGGTATACGAGCAGTACTTC. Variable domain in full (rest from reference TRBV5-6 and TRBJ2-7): DAGVTQSPTHLIKTRGQQVTLRCSPKSGHDTVSWYQQALGQGPQFIFQYYEEEERQRGNFPDRFSGHQFPNYSSELNVNALLLGDSALYLCASSNPRVYEQYFGPGTRLTVT.

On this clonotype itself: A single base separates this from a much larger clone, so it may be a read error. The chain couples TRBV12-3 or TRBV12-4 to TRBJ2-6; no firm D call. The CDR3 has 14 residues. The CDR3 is CVSSSHSGANVLTF. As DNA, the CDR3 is TGTGTCAGCAGTTCCCACTCTGGGGCCAACGTCCTGACTTTC.

The CDR3 DNA reads as TGTGCCAGCAGCTTAGTTTACAGCCAAGAGACCCAGTACTTC. This sequence encodes CASSLVYSQETQYF. This sequence joins TRBV7-2 and TRBJ2-5; D is unresolved. Trimming stripped 1 base from V and 1 base from J, with 7 bases between. Germline lookup yields CDR1 SGHTA and CDR2 FQGNSA. This CDR3 comprises 14 residues.

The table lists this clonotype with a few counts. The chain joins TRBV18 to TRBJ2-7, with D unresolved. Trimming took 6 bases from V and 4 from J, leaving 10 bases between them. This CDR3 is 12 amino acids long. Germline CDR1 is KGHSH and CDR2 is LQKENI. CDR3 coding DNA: TGTGCCAGCTCGCCCCAGGCTTACGAGCAGTACTTC. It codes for CASSPQAYEQYF.